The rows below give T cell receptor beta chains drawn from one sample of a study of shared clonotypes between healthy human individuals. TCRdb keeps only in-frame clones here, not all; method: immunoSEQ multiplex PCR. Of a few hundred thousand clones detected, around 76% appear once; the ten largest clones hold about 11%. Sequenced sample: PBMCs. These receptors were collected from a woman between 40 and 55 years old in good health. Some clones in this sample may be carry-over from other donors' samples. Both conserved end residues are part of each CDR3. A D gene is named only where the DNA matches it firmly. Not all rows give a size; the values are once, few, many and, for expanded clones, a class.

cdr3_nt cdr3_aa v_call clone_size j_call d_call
TGTGCCAGCAGTGCCGGGTCGCTGGACTACAATGAGCAGTTCTTC CASSAGSLDYNEQFF TRBV28 - TRBJ2-1 -
TGTGCCAGCAGCGACGGACTAGCGGTCTTCTACGAGCAGTACTTC CASSDGLAVFYEQYF TRBV2 - TRBJ2-7 TRBD2
TGTGCCAGCAGCCTTAGGTGGACAGGCCCCAACGAGCAGTACTTC CASSLRWTGPNEQYF TRBV7-2 - TRBJ2-7 TRBD1
TGTACCAGTAGTTCTAGTAGCGGGAGGGCATGGACGCAGTATTTT CTSSSSSGRAWTQYF TRBV19 - TRBJ2-3 TRBD2
TGTGCCAGCAGCTTAGGGACTAGCGTTTCCTACGAGCAGTACTTC CASSLGTSVSYEQYF TRBV7-2 - TRBJ2-7 TRBD2
TGCGCCAGCAGCTTGGAGCTAGCGGGAGGATATGAGCAGTACTTC CASSLELAGGYEQYF TRBV5-1 - TRBJ2-7 TRBD2
TGTGCCAGCAGTTCCCGGGACAGGGCCCACGAGCAGTACTTC CASSSRDRAHEQYF TRBV2 - TRBJ2-7 TRBD1
TGTGCCAGCAGTTTATCGACTGGGGGCGAGCAGTACTTC CASSLSTGGEQYF TRBV27 once TRBJ2-7 -
TGTGCCAGTAGTGTCACCGGGACAGGGGGTTCCTACGAGCAGTACTTC CASSVTGTGGSYEQYF TRBV19 medium-sized TRBJ2-7 TRBD1
TGTGCCAGCAGTGACACGGAGTGGGGACCGTTCTTC CASSDTEWGPFF TRBV6-6 - TRBJ2-1 -
TGTGCCAGCAGTTACAAATTGGGTCCAGGCCCTGAGACCCAGTACTTC CASSYKLGPGPETQYF TRBV6-5 - TRBJ2-5 -
TGTGCCAGCAGCCTCGCACCGGGACTCCAGTTCTTC CASSLAPGLQFF TRBV7-3 once TRBJ2-1 -
TGTGCCAGCAGCGTTGGGGGACAGCAAGAGACCCAGTACTTC CASSVGGQQETQYF TRBV9 once TRBJ2-5 TRBD1
TGTGCCACCAGCAGAGATCTTCCCGGACAGGGGGCGACAGATACGCAGTATTTT CATSRDLPGQGATDTQYF TRBV15 - TRBJ2-3 TRBD1
TGTGCCTGGGCTGAAAAGGCTTTTAGTGGCTACACCTTC CAWAEKAFSGYTF TRBV30 - TRBJ1-2 -
TGTGCCAGCAGTTTCGGAGGACTAGCGGGTGTGGAGCAGTACTTC CASSFGGLAGVEQYF TRBV28 - TRBJ2-7 TRBD2
TGTGCCAGCCGGGACGGTGGGGCGAGGGTGGGGGGGACCCAGTACTTC CASRDGGARVGGTQYF TRBV28 - TRBJ2-5 -
TGTGCCTGGAGTGTACAAGGAGGGGGCTACGAGCAGTACTTC CAWSVQGGGYEQYF TRBV30 few TRBJ2-7 -
TGCGCCAGCAGCTTGCGGACTTCCATCTCCTACAATGAGCAGTTCTTC CASSLRTSISYNEQFF TRBV5-1 - TRBJ2-1 -
TGCAGCGGCCGACAGGGACCGAACACTGAAGCTTTCTTT CSGRQGPNTEAFF TRBV29-1 - TRBJ1-1 TRBD1
TGTGCCAGCAGCGGGACAGACGCCGGACAAGGTCGGGAGCTGTTTTTT CASSGTDAGQGRELFF TRBV27 - TRBJ2-2 TRBD1
TGCGCCAGCAGCCCTACAACAGTACTTACCGGGGAGCTGTTTTTT CASSPTTVLTGELFF TRBV5-1 - TRBJ2-2 -
TGCAGCGTTTCCCTAAGTGGGGCCTACGAGCAGTACTTC CSVSLSGAYEQYF TRBV29-1 - TRBJ2-7 -
TGCGCCAGCAGCACGACGACCGGGACCACAAATGAGCAGTTCTTC CASSTTTGTTNEQFF TRBV5-1 once TRBJ2-1 -
TGTGCCAGCAGCCCTGGACAGGGTCCCTACGAGCAGTACTTC CASSPGQGPYEQYF TRBV7-2 - TRBJ2-7 TRBD1
TGTGCCAGCAGCACAGGGTTCTATAGCAATCAGCCCCAGCATTTT CASSTGFYSNQPQHF TRBV5-6 - TRBJ1-5 -
TGTGCCAGCAGCGGGCGGGCAGATACGCAGTATTTT CASSGRADTQYF TRBV7-2 - TRBJ2-3 -
TGTGCCAGCAGCTTAGCTCCAGGCTCCTCTGGAAACACCATATATTTT CASSLAPGSSGNTIYF TRBV13 - TRBJ1-3 -
TGTGCCAGCTCAGGGGGCAGGAGCGGGGAGCTGTTTTTT CASSGGRSGELFF TRBV27 - TRBJ2-2 TRBD1
TGTGCCAGTAGTATAGATTTGCGGACAGGGGACAACTATGGCTACACCTTC CASSIDLRTGDNYGYTF TRBV19 once TRBJ1-2 TRBD1
TGTGCCAGCACCGGCCCGGCATATTCCTACGAGCAGTACTTC CASTGPAYSYEQYF TRBV2 - TRBJ2-7 -
TGTGCCAGCACAAATACACGGACAGTCACTGAAGCTTTCTTT CASTNTRTVTEAFF TRBV6-1 - TRBJ1-1 -